What follows is one T cell receptor (beta chain) and its context. This clonotype is a singleton in its sample. Its target antigen remains unknown. Base qualities are missing; no much larger clone stands one base away. One read alone provides weak support. The sample comes from a study of T cells in Graves' hyperthyroidism and ophthalmopathy (dated by TCRdb to about 2019). Some background on the complete study: Peripheral blood samples were taken at the time of initial diagnosis, prior to any treatment. Prospective prediction of ophthalmopathy was tested in an independent validation cohort of fewer than 20 hyperthyroidism patients and some 17 patients who later progressed to ophthalmopathy. The study also compared thyroid tissue and blood T-cell repertoires from roughly 6 Graves' hyperthyroidism patients. TCR Vbeta CDR3 sequencing of 120 to 150 peripheral blood samples (under 45 ophthalmopathy, about 75 hyperthyroidism and roughly 17 progressor patients) is reported in the paper. Once sampling was done, hyperthyroidism patients were given methimazole at a starting dose of 30 mg daily, whereas ophthalmopathy patients were given high-dose intravenous methylprednisolone. TCR V-J signatures able to tell the groups apart were searched for in a discovery cohort of 100 or so patients, of whom 40 to 45 had Graves' ophthalmopathy and under 65 had stable Graves' hyperthyroidism. The roughly 91 discovery patients were randomly divided into training and test sets at a 7:3 ratio.

Spanning cysteine to phenylalanine, the CDR3 consists of 17 amino acids. Kept here is only the CDR3 DNA, which spans 51 bases and is read in frame from base 1. Trimmed from V: 2 bases; trimmed from J: 2 bases; junction bases lacking a gene match: 8. From the germline V gene (reference sequence), CDR1 is DFQATT and CDR2 is SNEGSKA. A patient counted as having stable Graves' hyperthyroidism if no progression to ophthalmopathy occurred over 18 months of follow-up. Hyperthyroidism patients were newly diagnosed, had a disease duration of under 2 months, and were aged 18 to 65 years. The study excluded patients with uncontrolled infections, other autoimmune diseases, pregnancy or lactation. Clinical symptoms, serum thyroxine and TRAb, thyroid ultrasound, and orbital computed tomography formed the basis for the diagnoses. PBMCs were separated from 7.5 to 10 ml of fresh peripheral blood using Ficoll-Paque density gradient centrifugation. Total RNA was extracted with Trizol reagent, and quality was checked on an Agilent 2100 Bioanalyzer.

The research as a whole found: Blood samples also contained most of the expanded thyroid clonotypes (frequency above 0.001), which suggests that blood repertoires may reflect thyroid immune responses. No statistical method was used to set the sample size in advance, and investigators knew the group allocation. A 13 V-J signature model separated ophthalmopathy from stable hyperthyroidism, with about 90% sensitivity and 81.08% specificity in cross-validation and 80%/75% in testing. In validation, the model predicted progression to ophthalmopathy with 55% to 71% sensitivity and 72% to 85% specificity, a median of 6.5 months before onset.

The TCR beta CDR3 regions were amplified from RNA transcripts. The TCR CDR3 was subjected to a first round of RT-PCR using the HTBI primer set and the Qiagen OneStep RT-PCR kit. Libraries were constructed in a second round of multiplex PCR, after which size selection and purification were performed. Paired-end sequencing of the libraries was performed with 100 bp reads on an Illumina HiSeq2000. The paper's data handling went like this. SOAPnuke was used to process the raw data, removing reads that contained adapters or uncalled bases, had a mean Phred below 15, or lacked an exact match to the constant primer or identifier. COPE v1.2.5 was used to merge high-quality paired reads, and clonotypes were defined as unique nucleotide sequences. MiTCR v1.1 was used to align clonotypes to the IMGT TRBV, TRBD and TRBJ reference segments. Only V-J combinations with frequency above 0.0001, covering 99% to 99.2% of repertoires, were analysed. The TCS score was defined as F50 (clonal expansion) divided by E x V (chaos), with BLOSUM62-based TCRdist calculated between CDR3 peptides within each V-J. Welch's t-statistics and random forest reduced around 520 V-J features to fewer than 15, which were used in a naive Bayes classifier (R e1071). TCRdb itself trimmed the public reads at Q25 with fastp, ran MiXCR and retained productive beta chains. Rows merge per CDR3 protein into single entries with the most common DNA and genes. For this entry, the V and J calls and clone size follow TCRdb and not the study's own pipeline. This sample holds a few hundred thousand distinct CDR3 sequences; 14% were observed only once. In total, the top ten clones hold roughly 17% of the sample.

The sample taken for sequencing was blood. The chain couples TRBV20-1 to TRBJ2-5, with 13 bases aligning to TRBD2. The sequence was collected from a woman aged 18 to 35 with Graves' hyperthyroidism. The CDR3 reads as follows: CSARQWTSGRVQETQYF. The DNA reads TGCAGTGCTAGACAGTGGACTAGCGGGAGAGTACAAGAGACCCAGTACTTC.